These T cell receptor beta chains were read from a single sample in a study of shared clonotypes between healthy human individuals. Some clones are missing from TCRdb's copy, which holds only in-frame ones; the method was immunoSEQ multiplex PCR. The sample holds about 2 million clones, roughly 95% seen once. Sequencing was performed on naive CD8+ T cells sorted from blood. These receptors were obtained from a man aged 18 to 30 in good health. Both conserved end residues are part of each CDR3. D genes are given only for firm matches. The size of a clone is reported for some rows only, either as once, few or many, or as a class for expanded clones.

once	TRBV7-9	TRBJ1-1	-	TGTGCCAGCAGCTTAGGGGTCTACGCTGAAGCTTTCTTT	CASSLGVYAEAFF
-	TRBV30	TRBJ1-6	-	TGTGCCTGGGGCACAGAAAACTATAATTCACCCCTCCACTTT	CAWGTENYNSPLHF
-	TRBV5-4	TRBJ1-1	TRBD1	TGTGCCAGCAGCTCCGACAGGGGCGGATACACTGAAGCTTTCTTT	CASSSDRGGYTEAFF
-	TRBV6-5	TRBJ2-7	TRBD1	TGTGCCAGCAGTTACGATCCGGGACAGGGAGCCTACGAGCAGTACTTC	CASSYDPGQGAYEQYF
-	TRBV4-1	TRBJ1-3	-	TGCGCCAGCAGCTATGACGAGGGGTCTGGAAACACCATATATTTT	CASSYDEGSGNTIYF
few	TRBV7-9	TRBJ1-5	-	TGTGCCAGCAGCTTAGAAGGGAGGCCCCAGCATTTT	CASSLEGRPQHF
-	TRBV9	TRBJ1-4	TRBD1	TGTGCCAGCAGCCCCGCGGAGGGGGCGGGGGAAAAACTGTTTTTT	CASSPAEGAGEKLFF
-	TRBV5-1	TRBJ2-7	TRBD2	TGCGCCAGCAGCTTCTCAGCGGGAGACTACGAGCAGTACTTC	CASSFSAGDYEQYF
-	TRBV28	TRBJ2-1	-	TGTGCCAGCAGCGTTAGGGACGGGAATGAGCAGTTCTTC	CASSVRDGNEQFF
-	TRBV6-5	TRBJ2-1	-	TGTGCCAGCAGTCTCAAGACAGTCTACAATGAGCAGTTCTTC	CASSLKTVYNEQFF
-	TRBV27	TRBJ2-7	-	TGTGCCAGCAGTTTAAGGCAGGATAAACCCTACGAGCAGTACTTC	CASSLRQDKPYEQYF
-	TRBV7-8	TRBJ2-2	TRBD2	TGTGCCAGCAGCTGGCCCCGGGGAGCGGGAGCGAACACCGGGGAGCTGTTTTTT	CASSWPRGAGANTGELFF
once	TRBV5-8	TRBJ1-5	-	TGTGCCAGCAGCTTGGTCCGTACAGCTAGCAATCAGCCCCAGCATTTT	CASSLVRTASNQPQHF
-	TRBV2	TRBJ2-1	-	TGTGCCAGCAGTGACACCCGAGACAGCGAATACAATGAGCAGTTCTTC	CASSDTRDSEYNEQFF
-	TRBV19	TRBJ2-7	-	TGTGCCAGTAGTATTCGGAGTAGCGCCTACGAGCAGTACTTC	CASSIRSSAYEQYF
-	TRBV7-9	TRBJ2-7	-	TGTGCCAGCAGCCCGGACCCAAGGCTGGACGAGCAGTACTTT	CASSPDPRLDEQYF
-	TRBV25-1	TRBJ1-5	-	TGTGCCAGCAGTGAATATCTGGCCCGGACACATCAGCCCCAGCATTTT	CASSEYLARTHQPQHF
-	TRBV7-9	TRBJ2-5	TRBD2	TGTGCCAGCAGCTTGACTAGCGGAGAGGCGGGAGAGACCCAGTACTTC	CASSLTSGEAGETQYF
-	TRBV30	TRBJ2-2	-	TGTGCCTGGGGCACAACGATCCCCGGGGAGCTGTTTTTT	CAWGTTIPGELFF
-	TRBV19	TRBJ2-7	-	TGTGCCAGTAGCAGAGGGACGGTCGACCCCTACGAGCAGTACTTC	CASSRGTVDPYEQYF
-	TRBV10-3	TRBJ1-1	-	TGTGCCATCATGCCATTGGCAGGGCGTAACACTGAAGCTTTCTTT	CAIMPLAGRNTEAFF
once	TRBV1	TRBJ2-7	-	TGCACCAGCAGCCAAGGGTGTACCTACGAGCAGTACTTC	CTSSQGCTYEQYF
-	TRBV27	TRBJ1-1	-	TGTGCCAGCACCCTCGTACAGGGGAACACTGAAGCTTTCTTT	CASTLVQGNTEAFF
-	TRBV11-3	TRBJ1-2	-	TGTGCCAGCAGCTTTAACAGGGATTTAGGCTATGGCTACACCTTC	CASSFNRDLGYGYTF
once	TRBV4-1	TRBJ2-7	-	TGCGCCAGCAGCCAAGCGGACTACGAGCAGTACTTC	CASSQADYEQYF
-	TRBV5-4	TRBJ2-1	TRBD1	TGTGCCAGCAGCCGGGACAGGGGCTACAATGAGCAGTTCTTC	CASSRDRGYNEQFF
-	TRBV7-6	TRBJ2-7	-	TGTGCCAGCAGCCTCTCGGGGGTAACCTACGAGCAGTACTTC	CASSLSGVTYEQYF
-	TRBV28	TRBJ1-4	-	TGTGCCAGCAGTTTCAGGGTCTCCGATGAAAAACTGTTTTTT	CASSFRVSDEKLFF
-	TRBV6-6	TRBJ2-1	-	TGTGCCAGCAGTACCGGGAGTATCTCCTACAATGAGCAGTTCTTC	CASSTGSISYNEQFF
-	TRBV5-4	TRBJ2-3	-	TGTGCCAGCAGCTTGGAGGCGGGACCGACAGATACGCAGTATTTT	CASSLEAGPTDTQYF
-	TRBV4-2	TRBJ2-3	TRBD1	TGTGCCAGCAGCCAAGAGGGGACAGGGGGCCCAGATACGCAGTATTTT	CASSQEGTGGPDTQYF
-	TRBV30	TRBJ2-1	-	TGTGCCTGGAGTACGGGAACCTACAATGAGCAGTTCTTC	CAWSTGTYNEQFF
-	TRBV4-1	TRBJ2-2	TRBD1	TGCGCCAGCAGCCAACGACCGGGACAGAACGGGGAGCTGTTTTTT	CASSQRPGQNGELFF
-	TRBV7-9	TRBJ2-7	-	TGTGCCAGCAGCTCGAGATCCGGGACCAACCACGAGCAGTACTTC	CASSSRSGTNHEQYF
once	TRBV9	TRBJ2-7	TRBD1	TGTGCCAGCAGCGTAGAGGGACAGGAACTCTACGAGCAGTACTTC	CASSVEGQELYEQYF
-	TRBV5-6	TRBJ2-7	TRBD1	TGTGCCAGCAGCTTTGAGGGGGCCCCTTCCTACGAGCAGTACTTC	CASSFEGAPSYEQYF
-	TRBV10-2	TRBJ1-1	TRBD1	TGCGCCAGCAGTGAGTGGGCGACAGGGGCGGGTGAAGCTTTCTTT	CASSEWATGAGEAFF
once	TRBV14	TRBJ2-2	-	TGTGCCAGCAGCCAAGATCCCACAGGGTACTTGTTCGCGAACACCGGGGAGCTGTTTTTT	CASSQDPTGYLFANTGELFF
-	TRBV5-6	TRBJ1-1	-	TGTGCCAGCAGGGAATCAGGGAACACTGAAGCTTTCTTT	CASRESGNTEAFF
once	TRBV28	TRBJ2-3	TRBD2	TGTGCCAGCAGTTCTCCAAGCGGGGGGGCAATCACAGATACGCAGTATTTT	CASSSPSGGAITDTQYF
-	TRBV5-5	TRBJ2-7	-	TGTGCCAGCAGCTTGGATCCTGACTACGAGCAGTACTTC	CASSLDPDYEQYF
-	TRBV2	TRBJ2-7	-	TGTGCCAGCAGTGAAGGACAGTGGCGAGAAGACGAGCAGTACTTC	CASSEGQWREDEQYF
-	TRBV13	TRBJ1-5	-	TGTGCCAGCAGCTTAGGGCAGCAGCCCCAGCATTTT	CASSLGQQPQHF
-	TRBV30	TRBJ1-5	-	TGTGCCTGGAGCGGGGGATCGGGAAGGCAGCCCCAGCATTTT	CAWSGGSGRQPQHF
-	TRBV4-3	TRBJ2-3	-	TGCGCCAGCAGCCAAGATACGGGGCCCGAGAGCACAGATACGCAGTATTTT	CASSQDTGPESTDTQYF
-	TRBV11-2	TRBJ1-3	-	TGTGCCAGCAGCTTTTCTTGGGCCGCCTCTGGAAACACCATATATTTT	CASSFSWAASGNTIYF